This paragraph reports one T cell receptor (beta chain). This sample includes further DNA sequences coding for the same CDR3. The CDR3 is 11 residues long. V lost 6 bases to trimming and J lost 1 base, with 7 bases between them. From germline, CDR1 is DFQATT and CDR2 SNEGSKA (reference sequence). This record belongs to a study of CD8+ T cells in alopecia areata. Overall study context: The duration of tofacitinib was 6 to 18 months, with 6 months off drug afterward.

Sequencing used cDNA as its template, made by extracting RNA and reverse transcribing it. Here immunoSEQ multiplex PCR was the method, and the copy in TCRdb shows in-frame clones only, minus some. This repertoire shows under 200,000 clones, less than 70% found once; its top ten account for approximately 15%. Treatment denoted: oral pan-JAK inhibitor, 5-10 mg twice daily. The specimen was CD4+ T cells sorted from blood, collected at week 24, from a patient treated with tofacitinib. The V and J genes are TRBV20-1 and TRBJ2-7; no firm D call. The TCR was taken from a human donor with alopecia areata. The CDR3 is CSAAISYEQYF. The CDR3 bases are TGCAGTGCAGCGATATCCTACGAGCAGTACTTC.